This TCR beta chain was sequenced in a study of blood T cell repertoires in COVID-19. CDR3 length equals 16 residues. CDR1 is MNHNY, CDR2 SVGAGI, per germline (reference sequence). With V trimmed by 0 bases and J by 2 bases, 4 bases remained unmatched. This clone was picked up a small number of times. The repertoire was sequenced with immunoSEQ multiplex PCR; TCRdb's copy has only in-frame clones and lacks some. The sample lists fewer than 250,000 clones, about 83% seen once, with roughly 5% in the top ten. The TCR originated in a human donor in a cohort sampled during active COVID-19. Sequenced: peripheral blood. The genes are TRBV6-6 and TRBJ1-5, with 7 bases lining up with TRBD1. The CDR3 bases are TGTGCCAGCAGTTACTCGAGGGGGCTAGGCAATCAGCCCCAGCATTTT. Translating it yields CASSYSRGLGNQPQHF.